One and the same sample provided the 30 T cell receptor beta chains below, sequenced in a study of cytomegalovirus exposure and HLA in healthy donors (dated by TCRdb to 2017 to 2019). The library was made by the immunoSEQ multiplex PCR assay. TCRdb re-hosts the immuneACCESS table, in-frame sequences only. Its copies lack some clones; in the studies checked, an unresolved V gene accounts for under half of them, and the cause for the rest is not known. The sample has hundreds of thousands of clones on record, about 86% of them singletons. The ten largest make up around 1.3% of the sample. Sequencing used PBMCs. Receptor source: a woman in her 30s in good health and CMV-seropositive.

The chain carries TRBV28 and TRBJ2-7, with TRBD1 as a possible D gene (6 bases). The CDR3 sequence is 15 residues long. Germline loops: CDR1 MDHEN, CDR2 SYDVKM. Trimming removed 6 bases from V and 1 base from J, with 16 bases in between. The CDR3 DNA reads TGTGCCAGCAGCTCGACAGGCGAGACTTCCTACGAGCAGTACTTC. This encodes CASSSTGETSYEQYF.

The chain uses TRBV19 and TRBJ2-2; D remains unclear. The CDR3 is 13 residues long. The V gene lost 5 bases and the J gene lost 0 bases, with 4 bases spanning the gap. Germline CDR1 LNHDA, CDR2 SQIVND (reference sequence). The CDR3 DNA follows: TGTGCCAGTAGTGGCCCGAACACCGGGGAGCTGTTTTTT. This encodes CASSGPNTGELFF.

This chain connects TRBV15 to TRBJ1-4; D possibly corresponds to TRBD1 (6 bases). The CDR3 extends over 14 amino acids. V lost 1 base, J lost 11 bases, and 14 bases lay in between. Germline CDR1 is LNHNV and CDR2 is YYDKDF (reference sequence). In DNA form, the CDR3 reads TGTGCCACCAGCAGAGTAACACAGGGTGGTAAACTGTTTTTT. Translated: CATSRVTQGGKLFF.

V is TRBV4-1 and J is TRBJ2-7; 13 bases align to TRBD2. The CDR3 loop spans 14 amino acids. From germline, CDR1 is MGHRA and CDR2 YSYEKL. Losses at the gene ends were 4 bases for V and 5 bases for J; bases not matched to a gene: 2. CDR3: CASSPGLAGDEQYF. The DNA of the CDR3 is TGCGCCAGCAGCCCCGGACTAGCGGGAGACGAGCAGTACTTC.

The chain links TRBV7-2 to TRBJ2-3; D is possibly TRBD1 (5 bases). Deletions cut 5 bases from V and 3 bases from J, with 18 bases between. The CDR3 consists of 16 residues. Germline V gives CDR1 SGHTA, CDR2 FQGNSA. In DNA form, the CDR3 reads TGTGCCAGCAGCCCAGCATGGGGCGAAAGTACAGATACGCAGTATTTT. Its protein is CASSPAWGESTDTQYF.

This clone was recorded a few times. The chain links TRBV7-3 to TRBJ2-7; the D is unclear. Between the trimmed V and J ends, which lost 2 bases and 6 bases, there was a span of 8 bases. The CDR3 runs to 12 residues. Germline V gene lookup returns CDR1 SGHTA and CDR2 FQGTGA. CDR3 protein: CASSLSSGEQYF. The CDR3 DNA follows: TGTGCCAGCAGCTTATCGTCGGGCGAGCAGTACTTC.

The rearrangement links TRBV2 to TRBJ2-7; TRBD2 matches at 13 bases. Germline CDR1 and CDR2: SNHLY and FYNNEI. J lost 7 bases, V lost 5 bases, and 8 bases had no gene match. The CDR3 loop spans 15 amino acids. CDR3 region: CASSPLAGGPYEQYF. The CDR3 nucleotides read TGTGCCAGCAGTCCACTAGCGGGAGGGCCATATGAGCAGTACTTC.

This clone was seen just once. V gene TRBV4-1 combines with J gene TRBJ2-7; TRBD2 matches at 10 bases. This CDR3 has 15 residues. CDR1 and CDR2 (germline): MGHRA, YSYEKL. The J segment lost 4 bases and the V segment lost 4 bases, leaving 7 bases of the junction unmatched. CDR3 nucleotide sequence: TGCGCCAGCAGCCCCGTGGCTAGCGGGAGTTACGAGCAGTACTTC. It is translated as CASSPVASGSYEQYF.

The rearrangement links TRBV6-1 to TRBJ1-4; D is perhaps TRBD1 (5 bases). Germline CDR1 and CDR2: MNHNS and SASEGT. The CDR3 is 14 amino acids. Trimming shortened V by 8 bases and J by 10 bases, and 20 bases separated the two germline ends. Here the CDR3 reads CASVSVLGEGKLFF. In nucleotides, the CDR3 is TGTGCCAGCGTTTCAGTACTGGGGGAGGGAAAACTGTTTTTT.

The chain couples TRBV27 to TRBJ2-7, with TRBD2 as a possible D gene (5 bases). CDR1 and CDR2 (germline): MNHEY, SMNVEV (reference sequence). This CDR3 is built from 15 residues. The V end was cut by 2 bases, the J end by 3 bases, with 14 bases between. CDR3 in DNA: TGTGCCAGCAGTTTAAGTGGGATTAGCGACTACGAGCAGTACTTC. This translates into CASSLSGISDYEQYF.

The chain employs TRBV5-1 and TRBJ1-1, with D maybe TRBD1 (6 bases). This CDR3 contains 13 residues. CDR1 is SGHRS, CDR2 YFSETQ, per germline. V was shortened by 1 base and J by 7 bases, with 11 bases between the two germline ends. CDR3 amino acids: CASSLIDRIEAFF. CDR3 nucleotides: TGCGCCAGCAGCTTGATCGACAGGATTGAAGCTTTCTTT.

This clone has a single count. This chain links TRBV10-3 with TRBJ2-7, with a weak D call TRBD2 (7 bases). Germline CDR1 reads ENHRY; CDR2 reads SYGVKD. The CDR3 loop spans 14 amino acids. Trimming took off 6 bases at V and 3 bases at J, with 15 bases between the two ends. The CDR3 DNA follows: TGTGCCATCAGGAAGGGGGGGCTGGTCTACGAGCAGTACTTC. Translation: CAIRKGGLVYEQYF.

The CDR3 here is CASSPFYRELFF. The CDR3 region has the DNA TGTGCCAGCAGTCCGTTTTATCGGGAGCTGTTTTTT. The chain recombines TRBV28 with TRBJ2-2, with D unresolved. Trimming took 5 bases from V and 9 from J, leaving 10 bases between them. The CDR3 totals 12 residues. Germline CDR1 reads MDHEN; CDR2 reads SYDVKM.

The CDR3 bases are TGTGCCTGGGATCGGGGGGAGAGACCCACCGGGGAGCTGTTTTTT. Translation gives CAWDRGERPTGELFF. The gene calls are TRBV30 and TRBJ2-2; 7 bases are shared with TRBD2. Per the germline V gene, CDR1 is GTSNPN and CDR2 is SVGIG (reference sequence). CDR3 length equals 15 residues. V was clipped by 5 bases and J by 4 bases; unmatched bases: 10.

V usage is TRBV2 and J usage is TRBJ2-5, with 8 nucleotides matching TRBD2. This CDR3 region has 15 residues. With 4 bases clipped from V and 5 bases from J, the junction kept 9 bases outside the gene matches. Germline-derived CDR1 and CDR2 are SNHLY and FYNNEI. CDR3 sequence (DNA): TGTGCCAGCAGTGGCACTAGCGGAGGGGAGGAGACCCAGTACTTC. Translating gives CASSGTSGGEETQYF.

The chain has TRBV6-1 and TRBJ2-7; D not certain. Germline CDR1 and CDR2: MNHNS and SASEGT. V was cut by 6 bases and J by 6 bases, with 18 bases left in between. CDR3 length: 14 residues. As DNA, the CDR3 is TGTGCCAGCAGGAAGGAGATTTCTCCTTTCGAGCAGTACTTC. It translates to CASRKEISPFEQYF.

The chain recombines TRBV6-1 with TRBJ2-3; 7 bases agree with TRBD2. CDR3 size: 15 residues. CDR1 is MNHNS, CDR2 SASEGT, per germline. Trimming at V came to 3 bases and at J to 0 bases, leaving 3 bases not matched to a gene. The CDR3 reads CASSEASGSTDTQYF. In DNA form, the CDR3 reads TGTGCCAGCAGTGAGGCTAGCGGAAGCACAGATACGCAGTATTTT.

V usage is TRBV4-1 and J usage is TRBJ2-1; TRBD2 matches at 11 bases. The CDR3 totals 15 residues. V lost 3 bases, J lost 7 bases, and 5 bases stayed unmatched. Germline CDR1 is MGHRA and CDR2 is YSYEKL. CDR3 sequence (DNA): TGCGCCAGCAGCCACCTAGCGGGAGGAACAAATGAGCAGTTCTTC. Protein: CASSHLAGGTNEQFF.

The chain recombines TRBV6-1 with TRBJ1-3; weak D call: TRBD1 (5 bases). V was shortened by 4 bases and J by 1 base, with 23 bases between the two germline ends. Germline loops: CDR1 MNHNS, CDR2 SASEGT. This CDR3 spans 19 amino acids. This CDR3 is CASSGGSGNPARSGNTIYF. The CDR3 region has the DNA TGTGCCAGCAGTGGTGGCTCAGGGAATCCCGCTCGGTCTGGAAACACCATATATTTT.

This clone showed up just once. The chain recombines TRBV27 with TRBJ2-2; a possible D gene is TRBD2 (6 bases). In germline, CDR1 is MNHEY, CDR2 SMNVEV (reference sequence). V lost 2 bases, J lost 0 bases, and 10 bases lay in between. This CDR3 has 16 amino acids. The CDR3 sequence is CASSLSGGTNTGELFF. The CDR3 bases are TGTGCCAGCAGTTTAAGTGGCGGGACGAACACCGGGGAGCTGTTTTTT.

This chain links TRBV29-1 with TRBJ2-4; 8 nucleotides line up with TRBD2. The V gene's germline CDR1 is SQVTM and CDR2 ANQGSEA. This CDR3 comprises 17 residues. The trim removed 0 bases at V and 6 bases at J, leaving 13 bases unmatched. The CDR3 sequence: CSVEEIVYAGGGNIQYF. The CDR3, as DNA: TGCAGCGTTGAAGAGATCGTTTACGCGGGGGGCGGAAACATTCAGTACTTC.

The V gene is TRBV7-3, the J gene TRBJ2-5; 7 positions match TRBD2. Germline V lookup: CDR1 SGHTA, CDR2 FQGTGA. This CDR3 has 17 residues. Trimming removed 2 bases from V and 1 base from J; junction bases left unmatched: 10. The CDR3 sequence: CASSLSVVPSGQETQYF. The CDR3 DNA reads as TGTGCCAGCAGCTTATCGGTTGTCCCTAGCGGCCAAGAGACCCAGTACTTC.

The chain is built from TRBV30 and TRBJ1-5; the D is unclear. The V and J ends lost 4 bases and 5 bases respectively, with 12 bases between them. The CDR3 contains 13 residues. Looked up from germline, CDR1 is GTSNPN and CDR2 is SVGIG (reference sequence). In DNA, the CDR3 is TGTGCCTGGACTGGGTCGGCGGATCAGCCCCAGCATTTT. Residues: CAWTGSADQPQHF.

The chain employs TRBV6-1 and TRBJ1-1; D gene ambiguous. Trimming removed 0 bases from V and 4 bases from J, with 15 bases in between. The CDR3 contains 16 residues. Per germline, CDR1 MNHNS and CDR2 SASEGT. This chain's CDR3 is CASSEAGWEIGTEAFF. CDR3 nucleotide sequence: TGTGCCAGCAGTGAAGCGGGATGGGAGATAGGCACTGAAGCTTTCTTT.

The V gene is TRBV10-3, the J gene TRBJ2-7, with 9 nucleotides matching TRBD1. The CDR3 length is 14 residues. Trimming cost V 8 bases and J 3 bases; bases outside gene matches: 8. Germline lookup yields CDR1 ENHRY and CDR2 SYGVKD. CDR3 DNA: TGTGCCATCGAATCGACAGGGGGAAACTACGAGCAGTACTTC. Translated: CAIESTGGNYEQYF.

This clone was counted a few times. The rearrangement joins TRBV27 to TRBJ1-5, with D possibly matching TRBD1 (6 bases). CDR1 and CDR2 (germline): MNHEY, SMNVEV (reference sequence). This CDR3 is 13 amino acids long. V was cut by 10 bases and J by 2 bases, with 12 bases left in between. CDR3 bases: TGTGCCATCGGCCGACAGGGCAATCAGCCCCAGCATTTT. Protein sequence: CAIGRQGNQPQHF.

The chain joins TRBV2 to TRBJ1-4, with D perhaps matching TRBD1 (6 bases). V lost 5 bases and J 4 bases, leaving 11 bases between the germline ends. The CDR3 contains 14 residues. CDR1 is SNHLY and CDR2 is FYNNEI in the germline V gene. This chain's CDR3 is CASSLGHYNEKLFF. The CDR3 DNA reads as TGTGCCAGCAGTCTGGGACACTATAATGAAAAACTGTTTTTT.

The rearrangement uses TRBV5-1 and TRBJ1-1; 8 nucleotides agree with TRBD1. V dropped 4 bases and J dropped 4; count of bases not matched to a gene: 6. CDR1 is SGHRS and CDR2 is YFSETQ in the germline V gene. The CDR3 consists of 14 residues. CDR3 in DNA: TGCGCCAGCAGCGTGACCACAGGGGGCACTGAAGCTTTCTTT. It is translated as CASSVTTGGTEAFF. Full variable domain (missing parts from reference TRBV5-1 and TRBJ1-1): KAGVTQTPRYLIKTRGQQVTLSCSPISGHRSVSWYQQTPGQGLQFLFEYFSETQRNKGNFPGRFSGRQFSNSRSEMNVSTLELGDSALYLCASSVTTGGTEAFFGQGTRLTVV.

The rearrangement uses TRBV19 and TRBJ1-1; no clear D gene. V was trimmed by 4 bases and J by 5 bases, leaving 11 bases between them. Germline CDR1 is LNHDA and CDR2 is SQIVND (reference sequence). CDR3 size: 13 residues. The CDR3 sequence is CASSSPRRTEAFF. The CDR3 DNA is TGTGCCAGTAGTAGCCCCCGGCGGACTGAAGCTTTCTTT.

CDR3 DNA: TGCAGCGCAAAGGGGGCTAACACCGGGGAGCTGTTTTTT. Amino acid sequence: CSAKGANTGELFF. This chain links TRBV29-1 with TRBJ2-2, with TRBD1 identical over 7 bases. Germline values: CDR1 SQVTM, CDR2 ANQGSEA. The V gene end was trimmed by 7 bases and the J gene end by 2 bases; junction bases not matched to a gene: 4. The CDR3 consists of 13 residues.